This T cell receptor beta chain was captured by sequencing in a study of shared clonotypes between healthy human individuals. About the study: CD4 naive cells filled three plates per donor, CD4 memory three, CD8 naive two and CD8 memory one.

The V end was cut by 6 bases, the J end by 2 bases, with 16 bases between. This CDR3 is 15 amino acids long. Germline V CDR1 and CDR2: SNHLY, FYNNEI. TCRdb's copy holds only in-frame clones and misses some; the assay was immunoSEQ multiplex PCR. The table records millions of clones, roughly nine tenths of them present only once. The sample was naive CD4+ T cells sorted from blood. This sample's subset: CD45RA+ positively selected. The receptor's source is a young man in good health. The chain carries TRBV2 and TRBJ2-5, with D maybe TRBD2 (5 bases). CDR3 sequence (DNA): TGTGCCAGCAGCTTTGTAGGGAGTCCGCAAGAGACCCAGTACTTC. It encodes CASSFVGSPQETQYF. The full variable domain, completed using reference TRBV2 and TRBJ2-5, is EPEVTQTPSHQVTQMGQEVILRCVPISNHLYFYWYRQILGQKVEFLVSFYNNEISEKSEIFDDQFSVERPDGSNFTLKIRSTKLEDSAMYFCASSFVGSPQETQYFGPGTRLLVL.